This entry lists 17 T cell receptor beta chains sequenced from one sample in a study of prognosis after radiotherapy for stage I lung cancer. Template was genomic DNA; TCR beta CDR3 amplified in two multiplex PCR rounds. TRBV and TRBJ genes each had their own specific primers in first-round PCR. A single record per CDR3 protein comes from TCRdb applying MiXCR to the multiplex PCR reads. The table has some 14,000 distinct CDR3 sequences, about 37% seen once. The starting material was PBMCs, obtained before or after stereotactic body radiation therapy (not recorded which). The receptors here all came from a donor aged 50 or older with non-small cell lung cancer.

This clonotype was recorded at least ten times. The junction shows a germline mismatch at one end, possibly a read error. This chain uses TRBV7-9 with TRBJ1-1, with D maybe TRBD1 (5 bases). The CDR3 length is 14 residues. The germline gives CDR1 SEHNR, CDR2 FQNEAQ (reference sequence). CDR3 DNA: TGTGCCAGCAGTTTAGGGGCAGGGAACACTGAAGCTTTCTTT. It is translated as CASSLGAGNTEAFF. The full variable domain, its missing parts supplied by reference TRBV7-9 and TRBJ1-1, is DTGVSQNPRHKITKRGQNVTFRCDPISEHNRLYWYRQTLGQGPEFLTYFQNEAQLEKSRLLSDRFSAERPKGSFSTLEIQRTEQGDSAMYLCASSLGAGNTEAFFGQGTRLTVV.

By share of the sample, this clonotype is medium-sized. The genes are TRBV27 and TRBJ2-3; possibly TRBD1 for D (5 bases). Trimming removed 3 bases from V and 0 bases from J, with 16 bases in between. The CDR3 extends over 17 amino acids. The germline V gene encodes CDR1 MNHEY and CDR2 SMNVEV (reference sequence). The DNA of the CDR3 is TGTGCCAGCAGTTTGAGGTCAGGGAAGACTAGCACAGATACGCAGTATTTT. This sequence encodes CASSLRSGKTSTDTQYF.

As for this clonotype: It differs at one base from a far larger clone, so likely a read error. A read error is likely, as this CDR3 ends without the conserved phenylalanine or tryptophan. The chain links TRBV20-1 to TRBJ1-1; a possible D gene is TRBD2 (6 bases). The closer fit of TRBJ2-3 to the DNA end suggests the J call may be wrong. This CDR3 comprises 14 residues. CDR1 is DFQATT, CDR2 SNEGSKA, per germline (reference sequence). CDR3 in DNA: TGCAGTGCTAGAGAGAGCCGCGGGGCAGGTACGCAGTATCTT. It specifies CSARESRGAGTQYL.

This clonotype is judged medium-sized. V and J are TRBV6-1 and TRBJ2-1, with 10 nucleotides matching TRBD2. Germline V gene lookup returns CDR1 MNHNS and CDR2 SASEGT. This CDR3 contains 17 residues. J was trimmed by 6 bases and V by 2 bases; bases with no gene match: 10. This chain's CDR3 is CASSENLAGALGNEQFF. CDR3 sequence (DNA): TGTGCCAGCAGTGAAAATCTAGCGGGAGCTTTAGGCAATGAGCAGTTCTTC.

This clonotype is deemed medium-sized (0.01 to 0.1%). The J gene is TRBJ2-1, the V gene TRBV12-3 or TRBV12-4; D unclear. The ends were cut back, 3 bases at V and 6 bases at J, with 6 bases in the middle. The CDR3 spans 12 residues. The CDR3 DNA follows: TGTGCCAGCAGTTTCGCTACCAATGAGCAGTTCTTC. The encoded protein is CASSFATNEQFF.

Ten or more counts support this clonotype. The chain employs TRBV6-1 and TRBJ1-1, with D possibly being TRBD1 (5 bases). Between the trimmed V and J ends, which lost 7 bases and 4 bases, there was a span of 16 bases. The CDR3 is made up of 14 amino acids. Germline CDR1 MNHNS, CDR2 SASEGT. CDR3 region: CASMLRASSTEAFF. The CDR3 nucleotides are TGTGCCAGCATGCTCAGGGCAAGCAGCACTGAAGCTTTCTTT.

Only a few counts were recorded for this clonotype. A read error is possible here, since a much larger clone lies one base away. The chain employs TRBV3-1 and TRBJ2-6; D unclear. Germline CDR1 LGHDT, CDR2 YNNKEL (reference sequence). V shed 8 bases and J shed 5 bases, with 13 bases lying between them. The CDR3 sequence is 14 residues long. CDR3 sequence (DNA): TGTGCCAGCGGCGCCGGGTTTAGGGCCAACGTCCTGACTTTC. This translates into CASGAGFRANVLTF. Drawing the rest from reference TRBV3-1 and TRBJ2-6, the complete variable domain is DTAVSQTPKYLVTQMGNDKSIKCEQNLGHDTMYWYKQDSKKFLKIMFSYNNKELIINETVPNRFSPKSPDKAHLNLHINSLELGDSAVYFCASGAGFRANVLTFGAGSRLTVL.

This clonotype was observed at least ten times. This chain uses TRBV9 with TRBJ2-5; no clear D. The length of the CDR3 is 14 residues. The V end lost 0 bases, the J end lost 1 base, and 7 bases lay between the germline ends. Germline lookup yields CDR1 SGDLS and CDR2 YYNGEE. This chain's CDR3 is CASSVDRVQETQYF. DNA for the CDR3: TGTGCCAGCAGCGTAGATAGGGTCCAAGAGACCCAGTACTTC.

This clonotype was recorded at least ten times. This chain connects TRBV2 to TRBJ2-1, with 9 bases identical to TRBD2. V lost 5 bases to trimming and J lost 2 bases; unmatched junction nucleotides: 7. Germline CDR1 SNHLY, CDR2 FYNNEI. This CDR3 has 16 amino acids. This CDR3 reads CASSRSGRRTYNEQFF. The CDR3 DNA follows: TGTGCCAGCAGTCGTAGCGGGAGAAGGACCTACAATGAGCAGTTCTTC.

About this clonotype: The junction and the germline gene differ at one end; a read error may be behind it. The rearrangement links TRBV6-1 to TRBJ1-5; the D is unclear. Germline V CDR1 and CDR2: MNHNS, SASEGT. The CDR3 has 13 residues. The CDR3 DNA sequence: TGTGCCAGGAGTGAGGTTAGCAATCAGCCCCAGCACTTT. It yields the protein CARSEVSNQPQHF.

V and J are TRBV2 and TRBJ2-1, with 11 bases identical to TRBD2. The germline gives CDR1 SNHLY, CDR2 FYNNEI. This CDR3 comprises 15 residues. V dropped 7 bases and J dropped 8; count of bases not matched to a gene: 10. CDR3 in amino acids: CASITSGSILDEQFF. Written as DNA, the CDR3 is TGTGCCAGCATCACTAGCGGGAGCATTTTGGATGAGCAGTTCTTC.

This clonotype appeared many times. Here the CDR3 reads CASSPNPGNTEAFF. As DNA, the CDR3 is TGTGCCAGCTCACCGAACCCGGGGAACACTGAAGCTTTCTTT. The J gene is TRBJ1-1, the V gene TRBV18; D unresolved. Germline V gene lookup returns CDR1 KGHSH and CDR2 LQKENI. The CDR3 runs to 14 residues. Trimming left V 3 bases short and J 1 base short, with 9 bases between.

This clonotype was seen many times. The chain joins TRBV19 to TRBJ2-4; D is possibly TRBD2 (7 bases). This CDR3 comprises 12 residues. CDR1 and CDR2 (germline): LNHDA, SQIVND (reference sequence). V was shortened by 3 bases and J by 8 bases, with 8 bases between the two germline ends. The chain's CDR3 is CASSIGGHIQYF. For the CDR3, the DNA is TGTGCCAGTAGTATCGGGGGGCACATTCAGTACTTC.

This clonotype was counted ten times or more. The rearrangement links TRBV2 to TRBJ1-4, with D perhaps matching TRBD1 (5 bases). This CDR3 region has 14 residues. V lost 7 bases and J 4 bases, leaving 13 bases between the germline ends. Germline assignment: CDR1 SNHLY and CDR2 FYNNEI. CDR3 protein: CASITGRGNEKLFF. The CDR3 DNA sequence: TGTGCCAGCATTACGGGACGCGGTAATGAAAAACTGTTTTTT.

In the case of this clonotype: Mismatch with germline at one junction end may stem from a read error. This chain uses TRBV10-3 with TRBJ2-3; D ambiguous. Germline lookup yields CDR1 ENHRY and CDR2 SYGVKD. The CDR3 length is 13 residues. This chain's CDR3 is CVISEKRTDTQYF. Here the CDR3 DNA reads TGTGTCATCAGTGAGAAACGCACAGATACGCAGTATTTT.

This clonotype was counted many times. This chain links TRBV4-1 with TRBJ1-2; no clear D gene. The V end lost 5 bases, the J end lost 8 bases, and 18 bases lay between the germline ends. The germline V gene has CDR1 MGHRA and CDR2 YSYEKL. This CDR3 has 14 amino acids. This chain's CDR3 is CASSERRPGVGYTF. Here the CDR3 DNA reads TGCGCCAGCAGCGAAAGACGGCCGGGAGTCGGCTACACCTTC.

This clonotype has more than one count but fewer than ten. This clone may be a read error of a much larger clone one base away. The rearrangement joins TRBV12-3 or TRBV12-4 to TRBJ2-7; D call uncertain. This CDR3 has 13 amino acids. The ends were cut back, 3 bases at V and 9 bases at J, with 15 bases in the middle. The CDR3 spells CASSFGGPSMQYF. The CDR3 DNA reads TGTGCCAGCAGTTTTGGTGGGCCGAGCATGCAGTACTTC.